Listed below are T cell receptor beta chains from one sample, sequenced in a study of OX40 agonist ivuxolimab in advanced cancers. Here immunoSEQ multiplex PCR was the method, and the copy in TCRdb shows in-frame clones only, minus some. The sample lists more than 65,000 clones; more than 70% were seen once. The material was CD4+ or CD8+ T cells sorted from blood, obtained in a trial of the OX40 agonist ivuxolimab. Source of these receptors: an adult with an advanced solid tumor such as melanoma, head and neck, liver or kidney cancer. Both conserved end residues are part of each CDR3. The order of the fields is J gene, clone size, V gene, D gene, CDR3 DNA, CDR3 protein. D genes are given only for firm matches. A row's size may be missing; if present it is once, few, many or a size class.

TRBJ1-1	.	TRBV11-2	.	TGTGCCAGCAGCTTCTACTATGAAGCTTTCTTT	CASSFYYEAFF
TRBJ1-2	.	TRBV2	.	TGTGCCAGCAGGGGGCTAGGACCTCCCTATGGCTACACCTTC	CASRGLGPPYGYTF
TRBJ2-2	once	TRBV6-1	.	TGTGCCACCGTGAGGATTAGTTTCTCCGGGGAGCTGTTTTTT	CATVRISFSGELFF
TRBJ2-1	once	TRBV11-3	TRBD2	TGTGCCAGCAGCTCCCGGGCTAGCGGGCACAATGAGCAGTTCTTC	CASSSRASGHNEQFF
TRBJ1-2	.	TRBV6-4	.	TGTGCCAGCAGTGACTCTGCGGCTAAAGGTGGCTACACCTTC	CASSDSAAKGGYTF
TRBJ1-5	.	TRBV7-8	.	TGTGCCAGCAGCTCCCTACAGGGTCCGAGTCAGCCCCAGCATTTT	CASSSLQGPSQPQHF
TRBJ2-2	.	TRBV5-1	.	TGCGCCAGCAGCTTTTCCGGGGAGCTGTTTTTT	CASSFSGELFF
TRBJ2-5	.	TRBV9	TRBD2	TGTGCCAGCAGCCCCCCAGCGGGGAGACAAGAGACCCAGTACTTC	CASSPPAGRQETQYF
TRBJ1-6	.	TRBV27	.	TGTGCCAGCAGTTTTGGAACCTATAATTCACCCCTCCACTTT	CASSFGTYNSPLHF
TRBJ1-1	.	TRBV18	.	TGTGCCAGCTCACCGGGTTCAGCCATGAACACTGAAGCTTTCTTT	CASSPGSAMNTEAFF
TRBJ1-3	.	TRBV7-6	.	TGTGCCAGCAGCTTAGCAGGGCCCTCTGGAAACACCATATATTTT	CASSLAGPSGNTIYF
TRBJ2-7	few	TRBV19	TRBD1	TGTGCCAGTAGTTATGGGGACAGAGCCTACGAGCAGTACTTC	CASSYGDRAYEQYF
TRBJ2-3	.	TRBV15	TRBD2	TGTGCCACCAGCAGCCGGACTAGGGGACTAGATGATACGCAGTATTTT	CATSSRTRGLDDTQYF
TRBJ1-1	.	TRBV6-1	.	TGTGCCAGCAGTGAACGGGGGCAAAACACTGAAGCTTTCTTT	CASSERGQNTEAFF
TRBJ2-3	few	TRBV2	.	TGTGCCAGCAGTAGGGACACAGATACGCAGTATTTT	CASSRDTDTQYF
TRBJ2-1	.	TRBV18	.	TGTGCCAGCTCACCAACCCGTACCTACAATGAGCAGTTCTTC	CASSPTRTYNEQFF
TRBJ1-5	once	TRBV5-1	.	TGCGCCAGCAGCTTGACCCAGGGCGATCAGCCCCAGCATTTT	CASSLTQGDQPQHF